Given below is one T cell receptor (beta chain) in context. The source of the sample is a study of T cells in narcolepsy. CDR3 length equals 13 residues. Between the trimmed V and J ends, which lost 2 bases and 1 base, there was a span of 6 bases. Germline CDR1 reads SGHKS; CDR2 reads YYEKEE (reference sequence). Using immunoSEQ multiplex PCR, the repertoire was profiled, and TCRdb retains in-frame clones only, with some absent. The sample records around 30,000 clones, 79% being singletons. The TCR originated in a human donor in good health. Material: memory (CD45RA-) CD4+ T cells from blood. V gene TRBV5-5 combines with J gene TRBJ1-1, with unresolved D. The CDR3 loop is CASSLWRNTEAFF. The CDR3 bases are TGTGCCAGCAGCTTATGGAGGAACACTGAAGCTTTCTTT.